The next 21 T cell receptor beta chains were all read from a single sample in a study of glioma-infiltrating T cells after dendritic cell vaccination. Here immunoSEQ multiplex PCR was the method, and the copy in TCRdb shows in-frame clones only, minus some. The table lists 45,000 to 50,000 clones, over 75% of them singletons. The material was blood, obtained before dendritic cell vaccination. Receptors were obtained from a human donor with glioblastoma.

J is TRBJ1-1 and V is TRBV19, with a tentative D call TRBD1 (5 bases). CDR1 and CDR2 (germline): LNHDA, SQIVND (reference sequence). V lost 5 bases to trimming and J lost 1 base, with 20 bases between them. This CDR3 comprises 17 residues. The CDR3, as DNA: TGTGCCAGTAGTTCCCAAATACGGGACTTACAGAACACTGAAGCTTTCTTT. Its protein product is CASSSQIRDLQNTEAFF.

The rearrangement links TRBV7-2 to TRBJ2-1, with D maybe TRBD2 (7 bases). The CDR3 has 17 residues. Deletions cut 4 bases from V and 5 bases from J, with 21 bases between. Germline loops: CDR1 SGHTA, CDR2 FQGNSA. CDR3 region: CASSSLATSRGNNEQFF. DNA for the CDR3: TGTGCCAGCAGCTCCCTCGCGACTAGCAGGGGTAACAATGAGCAGTTCTTC.

The V and J genes are TRBV4-3 and TRBJ2-1, with 10 bases identical to TRBD1. This CDR3 is built from 15 residues. The germline gives CDR1 LGHNA, CDR2 YSLEER. Trimming removed 3 bases from V and 7 bases from J; junction bases left unmatched: 6. This CDR3 reads CASSQEGTGANEQFF. DNA of the CDR3: TGCGCCAGCAGCCAGGAAGGGACAGGGGCTAATGAGCAGTTCTTC.

The chain employs TRBV30 and TRBJ1-5, with unresolved D. V shed 0 bases and J shed 1 base, with 10 bases lying between them. Germline loops: CDR1 GTSNPN, CDR2 SVGIG (reference sequence). The CDR3 has 15 amino acids. This CDR3 reads CAWSVMAGSNQPQHF. The CDR3 region has the DNA TGTGCCTGGAGTGTAATGGCGGGAAGCAATCAGCCCCAGCATTTT.

The V gene is TRBV6-6, the J gene TRBJ2-3; 9 nucleotides agree with TRBD2. There are 15 residues in the CDR3. CDR1 and CDR2 from the germline V gene are MNHNY and SVGAGI (reference sequence). With 6 bases clipped from V and 3 bases from J, the junction kept 7 bases outside the gene matches. CDR3 nucleotide sequence: TGTGCCAGCAGCATTGCGGGAGGGCCTACAGATACGCAGTATTTT. Translation gives CASSIAGGPTDTQYF.

V gene TRBV19 combines with J gene TRBJ1-5; perhaps TRBD1 as D (6 bases). CDR3 length: 13 residues. Trimming removed 9 bases at V and 4 bases at J, with 13 bases between. Germline V gene sequence: CDR1 LNHDA, CDR2 SQIVND (reference sequence). The CDR3 DNA reads TGTGCCAGATTAGAAGGGGGAAATCAGCCCCAGCATTTT. Translating gives CARLEGGNQPQHF.

The rearrangement uses TRBV25-1 and TRBJ2-5, with TRBD2 identical over 8 bases. The V gene end was trimmed by 5 bases and the J gene end by 5 bases; junction bases not matched to a gene: 7. Germline CDR1 reads MGHDK; CDR2 reads SYGVNS. The CDR3 contains 14 residues. CDR3 sequence reads: CASSSGGLRETQYF. The CDR3 nucleotides are TGTGCCAGCAGTTCGGGGGGGCTCAGGGAGACCCAGTACTTC.

This clone occurred a few times. The chain has TRBV7-2 and TRBJ2-3, with 8 bases aligning to TRBD2. Per germline, CDR1 SGHTA and CDR2 FQGNSA. V lost 0 bases and J lost 4; bases outside the gene matches: 6. This CDR3 is built from 16 residues. CDR3 sequence reads: CASSLASGGYADTQYF. The CDR3 bases are TGTGCCAGCAGCTTAGCGAGCGGGGGTTACGCAGATACGCAGTATTTT. Together with reference TRBV7-2 and TRBJ2-3, the CDR3 gives the full variable domain: GAGVSQSPSNKVTEKGKDVELRCDPISGHTALYWYRQSLGQGLEFLIYFQGNSAPDKSGLPSDRFSAERTGGSVSTLTIQRTQQEDSAVYLCASSLASGGYADTQYFGPGTRLTVL.

The gene calls are TRBV29-1 and TRBJ2-5, with 12 nucleotides matching TRBD2. V gave up 3 bases and J gave up 4 bases; unmatched junction bases: 3. Looked up from germline, CDR1 is SQVTM and CDR2 is ANQGSEA. The CDR3 sequence is 14 residues long. The CDR3 region is CSVEASGGVETQYF. The CDR3 bases are TGCAGCGTTGAGGCTAGCGGGGGGGTAGAGACCCAGTACTTC.

The genes are TRBV7-9 and TRBJ2-7, with 8 positions matching TRBD1. The V segment lost 5 bases and the J segment 0 bases; nucleotides outside the gene matches: 6. The CDR3 runs to 15 residues. CDR1 SEHNR and CDR2 FQNEAQ come from the germline V gene (reference sequence). The CDR3 DNA reads as TGTGCCAGCAGCCAACGGACAGGGATCTCCTACGAGCAGTACTTC. Encoded protein: CASSQRTGISYEQYF.

This clone appeared once. V gene TRBV7-2 combines with J gene TRBJ2-1, with TRBD2 matching over 13 bases. Germline V gene lookup returns CDR1 SGHTA and CDR2 FQGNSA. The CDR3 is made up of 16 amino acids. With V trimmed by 4 bases and J by 5 bases, 5 bases remained unmatched. The DNA for the CDR3 is TGTGCCAGCAGCTCTTGGACTAGCGGGAGTCACAATGAGCAGTTCTTC. This codes for CASSSWTSGSHNEQFF.

This sequence joins TRBV4-1 and TRBJ2-1; TRBD2 agrees at 13 bases. The ends lost 6 bases at V and 9 bases at J; junction bases unmatched: 11. The CDR3 loop spans 16 amino acids. Looked up from germline, CDR1 is MGHRA and CDR2 is YSYEKL. In DNA, the CDR3 is TGCGCCAGCAGTCCAACAGGGACTAGCGGGGTGGGTGAGCAGTTCTTC. Translation: CASSPTGTSGVGEQFF.

The chain is built from TRBV18 and TRBJ2-3, with 11 bases aligning to TRBD1. CDR3 length equals 15 residues. J gave up 3 bases and V 3 bases, and 2 bases lay outside the gene matches. CDR1 and CDR2 (germline): KGHSH, LQKENI. The CDR3 is CASSPGTGGTDTQYF. DNA for the CDR3: TGTGCCAGCTCACCCGGGACAGGGGGAACAGATACGCAGTATTTT.

As to this clone: The junction and the germline gene differ at one end; a read error may be behind it. The V call is TRBV6-5, the J call TRBJ1-1, with unresolved D. CDR1 and CDR2 (germline): MNHEY, SVGAGI. The CDR3 spans 14 residues. CDR3 residues: CASSDSRRPTEAFF. CDR3 in DNA: TGTGCCAGCAGTGACTCGAGGAGACCAACTGAAGCTTTCTTT.

Only one count was recorded for this clone. V usage is TRBV25-1 and J usage is TRBJ1-2; D is unclear. Germline V gene sequence: CDR1 MGHDK, CDR2 SYGVNS. The CDR3 runs to 14 residues. V lost 4 bases and J 5 bases, leaving 14 bases between the germline ends. CDR3 protein: CASSVKPERYGYTF. The CDR3 nucleotides are TGTGCCAGCAGTGTAAAACCAGAACGATATGGCTACACCTTC.

The chain carries TRBV11-2 and TRBJ2-1; 8 bases are shared with TRBD2. Trimming took 0 bases from V and 7 from J; bases not matched to a gene: 11. The germline CDR1 and CDR2 sequences are SGHAT and FQNNGV. The CDR3 spans 17 residues. Here the CDR3 DNA reads TGTGCCAGCAGCTTAGATTCCGCGGGGGGCGGGAGGAATGAGCAGTTCTTC. Residues: CASSLDSAGGGRNEQFF.

The rearrangement links TRBV6-5 to TRBJ1-1, with D perhaps TRBD1 (6 bases). Trimming took off 6 bases at V and 6 bases at J, with 11 bases between the two ends. In germline, CDR1 is MNHEY, CDR2 SVGAGI. The CDR3 consists of 12 residues. The CDR3 nucleotides are TGTGCCAGCAGAGACGACAGGTCTGAAGCTTTCTTT. It is translated as CASRDDRSEAFF.

The chain has TRBV7-9 and TRBJ1-2; D gene unclear. Trimming stripped 2 bases from V and 6 bases from J, with 10 bases between. The CDR3 is 13 residues long. The germline gives CDR1 SEHNR, CDR2 FQNEAQ (reference sequence). In DNA, the CDR3 is TGTGCCAGCAGCTTACGGTCCGGGAATGGCTACACCTTC. Encoded protein: CASSLRSGNGYTF. Full variable domain (outside the CDR3, taken from reference TRBV7-9 and TRBJ1-2): DTGVSQNPRHKITKRGQNVTFRCDPISEHNRLYWYRQTLGQGPEFLTYFQNEAQLEKSRLLSDRFSAERPKGSFSTLEIQRTEQGDSAMYLCASSLRSGNGYTFGSGTRLTVV.

The genes are TRBV4-1 and TRBJ1-1; 8 bases agree with TRBD1. This CDR3 is 13 amino acids long. Germline loops: CDR1 MGHRA, CDR2 YSYEKL. Trimming cost V 4 bases and J 6 bases; bases outside gene matches: 4. The CDR3 nucleotides are TGCGCCAGCAGCCCCGCAGGGGGCGCTGAAGCTTTCTTT. It specifies CASSPAGGAEAFF.

The chain uses TRBV11-2 and TRBJ2-1; 8 nucleotides match TRBD2. The trim removed 10 bases at V and 7 bases at J, leaving 12 bases unmatched. The CDR3 covers 14 residues. Germline CDR1 and CDR2: SGHAT and FQNNGV. The CDR3 protein is CATSLTGGSNEQFF. The CDR3 DNA sequence: TGTGCCACCAGTTTAACGGGAGGGTCGAATGAGCAGTTCTTC.

A single count supports this clone. V usage is TRBV6-5 and J usage is TRBJ2-7, with D perhaps matching TRBD2 (6 bases). With 0 bases removed from V and 2 bases from J, the gap between germline ends came to 11 bases. Per the germline V gene, CDR1 is MNHEY and CDR2 is SVGAGI. This CDR3 has 15 residues. CDR3 coding DNA: TGTGCCAGCAGTTACTCGACCGGGGGAACCTACGAGCAGTACTTC. This encodes CASSYSTGGTYEQYF.